The T cell receptor (beta chain) described here comes from a study of blood T cell repertoires in COVID-19. In the study overall: COVID-19 samples collected from the United States, Italy and Spain covered acute and convalescent phases. Sample material is recorded as cDNA or gDNA derived from T cells, B-cell-depleted T cells, or PBMCs.

Original methodology: Reference gene primer amplification gave nucleated cell count estimates. TCRdb's copy holds only in-frame clones and misses some; the assay was immunoSEQ multiplex PCR. The V and J calls and the clone size are those of that table, but D and trimming were determined from the DNA. The sample holds roughly 120,000 clones; about 78% are singletons and the top ten take about 2.3%. CDR1 is SGHRS, CDR2 YFSETQ, per germline. V lost 0 bases and J lost 3; bases outside the gene matches: 11. This CDR3 spans 19 amino acids. This TCR was recovered from a man aged 65 to 85 with acute or convalescent COVID-19. The chain employs TRBV5-1 and TRBJ2-4; TRBD2 matches at 11 bases. Sequencing was done on a sample of peripheral blood. CDR3 coding DNA: TGCGCCAGCAGCTTGGACGGCATAGCGGGGGGGCCGGTCAAAAACATTCAGTACTTC. Translated: CASSLDGIAGGPVKNIQYF. The full variable domain, rest sourced from reference TRBV5-1 and TRBJ2-4, is KAGVTQTPRYLIKTRGQQVTLSCSPISGHRSVSWYQQTPGQGLQFLFEYFSETQRNKGNFPGRFSGRQFSNSRSEMNVSTLELGDSALYLCASSLDGIAGGPVKNIQYFGAGTRLSVL.